This T cell receptor (beta chain) appears in the sequencing data of a study of blood T cell repertoires in COVID-19. Overall study: Samples of COVID-19 (acute and convalescent) were obtained from the United States, Italy and Spain. The analysed material was cDNA or gDNA that came from T cells, B-cell-depleted T cells, or PBMCs.

Source study methods: Amplification of reference gene primers was used by the study to estimate nucleated cell counts. TCRdb's copy holds only in-frame clones and misses some; the assay was immunoSEQ multiplex PCR. V and J calls and clone size come straight from that table; D and trimming were deduced from the DNA. This table holds 120,000 or so clones, more than 75% found once. The CDR3 is 15 amino acids. V was pared by 1 base and J by 0 bases, with 10 bases between. Germline CDR1 is LNHNV and CDR2 is YYDKDF (reference sequence). The chain carries TRBV15 and TRBJ2-7, with D perhaps TRBD2 (5 bases). Material: peripheral blood. This clonotype was obtained from a human donor in a cohort sampled during active COVID-19. CDR3 loop: CATSRVGSASYEQYF. The CDR3 nucleotides read TGTGCCACCAGCAGAGTGGGGAGCGCCTCCTACGAGCAGTACTTC.